The 24 T cell receptor beta chains given below trace back to one sample, sequenced in a study of cytomegalovirus exposure and HLA in healthy donors. Measured with immunoSEQ multiplex PCR; TCRdb has only the in-frame clones, and not every one. The sample carries about 160,000 clones, roughly 96% recorded once. What was sequenced was PBMCs. These receptors came from a young woman in good health and CMV-seronegative.

The rearrangement joins TRBV25-1 to TRBJ2-7; the match to TRBD1 covers 9 bases. Looked up from germline, CDR1 is MGHDK and CDR2 is SYGVNS. V lost 1 base, J lost 0 bases, and 10 bases stayed unmatched. The CDR3 has 18 amino acids. CDR3 nucleotide sequence: TGTGCCAGCAGTGAATTCTCCTCCGGGACAGGGCTCTCCTACGAGCAGTACTTC. Protein sequence: CASSEFSSGTGLSYEQYF.

The chain couples TRBV29-1 to TRBJ1-1; 10 nucleotides match TRBD1. The CDR3 loop spans 13 amino acids. The V and J ends lost 3 bases and 3 bases, in that order; junction bases with no gene match: 1. Germline CDR1 SQVTM, CDR2 ANQGSEA. The CDR3 DNA is TGCAGCGTTGAGGACAGGGGGGACACTGAAGCTTTCTTT. Translating gives CSVEDRGDTEAFF.

The chain has TRBV10-2 and TRBJ1-2; TRBD1 matches at 8 bases. The CDR3 is 14 amino acids. The V gene end was trimmed by 5 bases and the J gene end by 5 bases; junction bases not matched to a gene: 7. CDR1 is WSHSY and CDR2 is SAAADI in the germline V gene. In nucleotides, the CDR3 is TGCGCCAGCAGTCTACAGGGGGAACGGTATGGCTACACCTTC. It codes for CASSLQGERYGYTF.

The chain recombines TRBV5-1 with TRBJ1-5, with no clear D. Germline loops: CDR1 SGHRS, CDR2 YFSETQ. This CDR3 is 13 amino acids long. V was clipped by 4 bases and J by 4 bases, with 9 bases between them. CDR3 sequence (DNA): TGCGCCAGCAGCCCCACTCCGAATCAGCCCCAGCATTTT. Amino acid sequence: CASSPTPNQPQHF.

The CDR3, as DNA: TGTGCCAGCAGCGTAGAGGACAGGATGGGTGAAAAACTGTTTTTT. As protein: CASSVEDRMGEKLFF. The chain recombines TRBV9 with TRBJ1-4; TRBD1 agrees at 7 bases. Germline V gene data show CDR1 as SGDLS and CDR2 as YYNGEE. V dropped 0 bases and J dropped 7; count of bases not matched to a gene: 6. This CDR3 spans 15 amino acids.

The V gene is TRBV19, the J gene TRBJ1-6; D is undetermined. CDR1 and CDR2 (germline): LNHDA, SQIVND (reference sequence). V shed 7 bases and J shed 4 bases, with 11 bases lying between them. The CDR3 is 14 amino acids. Here the CDR3 reads CASKSPGYNSPLHF. CDR3 in DNA: TGTGCCAGTAAAAGCCCGGGATATAATTCACCCCTCCACTTT.

The chain has TRBV4-3 and TRBJ2-7; 9 positions agree with TRBD1. The germline gives CDR1 LGHNA, CDR2 YSLEER. V lost 1 base to trimming and J lost 2 bases; unmatched junction nucleotides: 0. The CDR3 is made up of 14 amino acids. The CDR3 loop is CASSQGQGAYEQYF. The DNA of the CDR3 is TGCGCCAGCAGCCAAGGACAGGGGGCCTACGAGCAGTACTTC.

The rearrangement joins TRBV6-6 to TRBJ2-7; D possibly corresponds to TRBD2 (5 bases). This CDR3 has 11 amino acids. The germline V gene encodes CDR1 MNHNY and CDR2 SVGAGI (reference sequence). The ends were cut back, 4 bases at V and 6 bases at J, with 7 bases in the middle. CDR3 in DNA: TGTGCCAGCAGTTGGACTGGCGAGCAGTACTTC. It is translated as CASSWTGEQYF.

In DNA, the CDR3 is TGTGCCACCAGCAGATCCGGGACAGGGGATTCACCCCTCCACTTT. It translates to CATSRSGTGDSPLHF. V gene TRBV15 combines with J gene TRBJ1-6, with 10 bases matching TRBD1. Per germline, CDR1 LNHNV and CDR2 YYDKDF (reference sequence). There are 15 residues in the CDR3. The V segment lost 2 bases and the J segment 8 bases; nucleotides outside the gene matches: 3.

The chain couples TRBV7-9 to TRBJ2-2; D remains ambiguous. Germline assignment: CDR1 SEHNR and CDR2 FQNEAQ (reference sequence). Trimming removed 8 bases from V and 1 base from J, with 8 bases in between. CDR3 length equals 13 residues. CDR3 sequence (DNA): TGTGCCAGCGACCCAGGGAACACCGGGGAGCTGTTTTTT. Its protein product is CASDPGNTGELFF.

The V gene is TRBV5-1, the J gene TRBJ1-2, with TRBD1 as a possible D gene (5 bases). Germline loops: CDR1 SGHRS, CDR2 YFSETQ. Trimming pared 0 bases from V and 7 bases from J, leaving 13 bases between. This CDR3 is 14 amino acids long. CDR3 nucleotides: TGCGCCAGCAGCTTGGTCACTGGGGGGACTGGCTACACCTTC. Protein product: CASSLVTGGTGYTF.

The V call is TRBV5-1, the J call TRBJ1-2, with 7 bases aligning to TRBD1. This CDR3 region has 12 residues. V was pared by 4 bases and J by 8 bases, with 5 bases of the junction left unmatched. CDR1 SGHRS and CDR2 YFSETQ come from the germline V gene. The CDR3: CASSPRDSGYTF. CDR3 coding DNA: TGCGCCAGCAGCCCGAGGGACAGCGGCTACACCTTC.

J is TRBJ2-3 and V is TRBV11-3, with TRBD2 matching over 8 bases. From germline, CDR1 is SGHNT and CDR2 YENEEA. With V trimmed by 5 bases and J by 2 bases, 3 bases remained unmatched. This CDR3 has 14 residues. In nucleotides, the CDR3 is TGTGCCAGCAGCGAAGCGGGGGACACAGATACGCAGTATTTT. This gives the protein CASSEAGDTDTQYF.

The chain recombines TRBV28 with TRBJ1-2, with TRBD1 as a possible D gene (5 bases). This CDR3 contains 13 residues. Germline-derived CDR1 and CDR2 are MDHEN and SYDVKM. Trimming took 2 bases from V and 8 from J, leaving 12 bases between them. The CDR3 coding sequence is TGTGCCAGCAGTTTAGGAGGGGTGGACGGCTACACCTTC. This sequence encodes CASSLGGVDGYTF.

This chain uses TRBV5-6 with TRBJ2-7; 7 bases fit TRBD1. V gave up 4 bases and J gave up 4 bases; unmatched junction bases: 8. CDR1 is SGHDT and CDR2 is YYEEEE in the germline V gene. This CDR3 has 14 residues. CDR3: CASSLGQAFYEQYF. CDR3 nucleotides: TGTGCCAGCAGCCTAGGACAGGCCTTTTACGAGCAGTACTTC.

The chain couples TRBV4-1 to TRBJ2-2; tentative D call: TRBD2 (5 bases). The germline CDR1 and CDR2 sequences are MGHRA and YSYEKL. V was trimmed by 2 bases and J by 4 bases, leaving 8 bases between them. CDR3 length equals 14 residues. The CDR3 loop is CASSQPRGTGELFF. For the CDR3, the DNA is TGCGCCAGCAGCCAACCCCGGGGCACCGGGGAGCTGTTTTTT.

This clone was observed once. The chain has TRBV15 and TRBJ2-5, with 10 nucleotides matching TRBD1. Germline V gene lookup returns CDR1 LNHNV and CDR2 YYDKDF (reference sequence). J lost 2 bases, V lost 5 bases, and 2 bases had no gene match. This CDR3 is 14 amino acids long. Here the CDR3 DNA reads TGTGCCACCAGCGAGGGACAGGGGCAAGAGACCCAGTACTTC. Protein: CATSEGQGQETQYF.

CDR3 protein: CSASEAYGYTF. CDR3 sequence (DNA): TGCAGTGCTAGCGAAGCCTATGGCTACACCTTC. V usage is TRBV20-1 and J usage is TRBJ1-2; D not certain. V was shortened by 3 bases and J by 4 bases, with 6 bases between the two germline ends. CDR1 is DFQATT and CDR2 is SNEGSKA in the germline V gene (reference sequence). The length of the CDR3 is 11 residues.

The chain carries TRBV4-1 and TRBJ2-7, with D tentatively TRBD2 (5 bases). This CDR3 region has 14 residues. Germline CDR1 reads MGHRA; CDR2 reads YSYEKL. Trimming removed 0 bases from V and 1 base from J, with 7 bases in between. The CDR3 sequence is CASSQEPGSYEQYF. The CDR3 coding sequence is TGCGCCAGCAGCCAAGAGCCGGGGTCCTACGAGCAGTACTTC.

The gene calls are TRBV27 and TRBJ1-5; possibly TRBD1 for D (5 bases). The ends were cut back, 2 bases at V and 6 bases at J, with 8 bases in the middle. The CDR3 runs to 13 residues. The V gene's germline CDR1 is MNHEY and CDR2 SMNVEV (reference sequence). In nucleotides, the CDR3 is TGTGCCAGCAGTTTACGGGGGACTCAGCCCCAGCATTTT. Its translation is CASSLRGTQPQHF.

With respect to this clone: Germline and junction disagree at one end, which may indicate a read error. The chain carries TRBV7-7 and TRBJ2-3; TRBD2 matches at 11 bases. Per the germline V gene, CDR1 is SSHAT and CDR2 is FNYEAQ (reference sequence). The CDR3 is made up of 16 amino acids. The CDR3 region has the DNA TGTGCTAGCAGCTGGGGGACTAGCGGTAGCACAGATACGCAGTATTTT. Amino acids: CASSWGTSGSTDTQYF.

The CDR3 DNA is TGTGCCAGCGGCCCGGTCGGTGCGCAGGGGCGACCCGGAGGCTACACCTTC. Translation gives CASGPVGAQGRPGGYTF. V usage is TRBV2 and J usage is TRBJ1-2; tentatively, D is TRBD1 (6 bases). Trimming removed 8 bases from V and 8 bases from J, with 30 bases in between. The length of the CDR3 is 17 residues. From germline, CDR1 is SNHLY and CDR2 FYNNEI.

Concerning this clone itself: One end of the junction does not line up with germline, which may come from a read error. The same CDR3 is also encoded by other DNA sequences in this sample. The rearrangement links TRBV4-1 to TRBJ2-7, with D perhaps TRBD1 (6 bases). Germline loops: CDR1 MGHRA, CDR2 YSYEKL. This CDR3 region has 13 residues. CDR3 amino acids: CASSQTQGYEQYF. The CDR3 bases are TGTGCCAGCAGCCAGACACAGGGCTACGAGCAGTACTTC.

The J gene is TRBJ2-5, the V gene TRBV7-6, with TRBD1 matching 7 bases. The CDR3 contains 15 residues. Germline V lookup: CDR1 SGHVS, CDR2 FNYEAQ. V lost 3 bases and J lost 1; bases outside the gene matches: 5. CDR3 DNA: TGTGCCAGCAGCTTGGGTAGACAGGGCCAAGAGACCCAGTACTTC. Protein sequence: CASSLGRQGQETQYF.